The source of this T cell receptor beta chain is a study of blood T cell repertoires in COVID-19. Study summary: Donors in the United States, Italy and Spain gave samples during acute or convalescent COVID-19. From T cells, B-cell-depleted T cells, or PBMCs came the material, which was cDNA or gDNA.

The junction had 5 bases not matched to a gene; V was cut back by 5 bases and J by 5 bases. The CDR3 is 13 residues long. Germline loops: CDR1 PRHDT, CDR2 FYEKMQ (reference sequence). In the source study's methods: Reference gene primer amplification gave nucleated cell count estimates. TCRdb keeps only in-frame clones here, not all; method: immunoSEQ multiplex PCR. V, J and clone size derive from that table, while D and trimming were established from the DNA sequence. The data show about 240,000 clones, roughly 83% seen once. The clonotype comes from a man older than 75 with acute or convalescent COVID-19. The sequenced material came from peripheral blood. The gene calls are TRBV13 and TRBJ2-7; 8 bases align to TRBD2. The CDR3 region is CASSHIAGNEQYF. The CDR3 DNA follows: TGTGCCAGCAGCCATATAGCGGGGAACGAGCAGTACTTC. The full variable domain, completed using reference TRBV13 and TRBJ2-7, is AAGVIQSPRHLIKEKRETATLKCYPIPRHDTVYWYQQGPGQDPQFLISFYEKMQSDKGSIPDRFSAQQFSDYHSELNMSSLELGDSALYFCASSHIAGNEQYFGPGTRLTVT.